Described below is a single T cell receptor beta chain sequence and its context. The antigen remains unidentified. CD4+ or CD8+ T cells were sorted as naive CD45RA+ or memory CD45RO+. Repertoires were generated with immunoSEQ multiplex PCR, while TCRdb's copy carries only in-frame clones and drops some. The sample records 30,000 to 35,000 clones, about 89% being singletons. The record originates from a study of regulatory dendritic cells for organ transplantation. Overall study results and limits: Regulatory dendritic cells appeared to expand memory CD8+ clones less than mature ones.

CDR1 and CDR2 from the germline V gene are MNHNY and SVGAGI (reference sequence). V was shortened by 2 bases and J by 5 bases, with 15 bases between the two germline ends. This CDR3 comprises 15 residues. V usage is TRBV6-6 and J usage is TRBJ2-5, with D unresolved. The origin of this receptor is a human donor in good health. The sequenced material came from naive CD4+ T cells from blood. Stated subset: CD45RA+ naive T cells. CDR3 sequence: CASSYAPDGWETQYF. CDR3 nucleotide sequence: TGTGCCAGCAGTTACGCCCCCGACGGATGGGAGACCCAGTACTTC.